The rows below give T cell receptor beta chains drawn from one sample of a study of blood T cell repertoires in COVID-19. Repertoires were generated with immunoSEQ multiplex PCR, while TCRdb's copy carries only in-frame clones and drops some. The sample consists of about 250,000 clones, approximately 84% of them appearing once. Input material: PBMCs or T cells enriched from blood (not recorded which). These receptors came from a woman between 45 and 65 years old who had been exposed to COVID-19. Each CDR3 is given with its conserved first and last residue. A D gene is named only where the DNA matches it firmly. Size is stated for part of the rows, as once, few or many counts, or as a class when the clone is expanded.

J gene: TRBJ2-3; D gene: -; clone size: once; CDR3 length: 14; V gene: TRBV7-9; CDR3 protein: CASSLDSGTDTQYF; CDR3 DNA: TGTGCCAGCAGCCTGGACAGCGGCACAGATACGCAGTATTTT
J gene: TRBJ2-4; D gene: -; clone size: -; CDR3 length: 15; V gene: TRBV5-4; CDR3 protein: CASSKGDLAKNIQYF; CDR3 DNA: TGTGCCAGCAGCAAAGGGGATCTAGCCAAAAACATTCAGTACTTC
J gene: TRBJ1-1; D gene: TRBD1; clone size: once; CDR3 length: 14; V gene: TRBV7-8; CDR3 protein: CASGERGLGTEAFF; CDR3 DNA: TGTGCCAGCGGTGAAAGGGGGCTCGGGACTGAAGCTTTCTTT
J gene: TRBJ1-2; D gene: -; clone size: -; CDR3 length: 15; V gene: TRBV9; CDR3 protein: CASSDRTALLGGYTF; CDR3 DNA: TGTGCCAGCAGCGACCGGACAGCGCTCCTCGGCGGCTACACCTTC
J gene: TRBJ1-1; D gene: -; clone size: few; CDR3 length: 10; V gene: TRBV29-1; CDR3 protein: CSVKTVEAFF; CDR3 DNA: TGCAGCGTTAAGACAGTGGAAGCTTTCTTT
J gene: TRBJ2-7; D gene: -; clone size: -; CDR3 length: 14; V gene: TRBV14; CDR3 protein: CASSQESGTYEQYF; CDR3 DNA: TGTGCCAGCAGCCAAGAAAGCGGTACCTACGAGCAGTACTTC
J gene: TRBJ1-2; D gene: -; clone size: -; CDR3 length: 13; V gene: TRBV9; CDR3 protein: CASSVEEGSGYTF; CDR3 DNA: TGTGCCAGCAGCGTAGAGGAGGGGTCCGGCTACACCTTC
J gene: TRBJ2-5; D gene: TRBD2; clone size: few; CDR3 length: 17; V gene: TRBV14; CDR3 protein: CASSQVPEIAGEETQYF; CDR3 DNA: TGTGCCAGCAGCCAAGTCCCAGAGATAGCGGGGGAAGAGACCCAGTACTTC
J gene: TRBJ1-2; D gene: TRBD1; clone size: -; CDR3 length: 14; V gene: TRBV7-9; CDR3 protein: CASSTEGQRYGYTF; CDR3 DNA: TGTGCCAGCAGCACGGAGGGACAGCGATATGGCTACACCTTC
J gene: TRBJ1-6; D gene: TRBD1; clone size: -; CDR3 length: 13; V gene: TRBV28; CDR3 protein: CASRGTGDSPLHF; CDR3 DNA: TGTGCCAGCAGGGGGACAGGGGATTCACCCCTCCACTTT
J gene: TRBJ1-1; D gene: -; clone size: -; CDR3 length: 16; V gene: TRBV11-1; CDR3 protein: CASSLGGGRLNTEAFF; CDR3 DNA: TGTGCCAGCAGCCTAGGGGGAGGCAGACTGAACACTGAAGCTTTCTTT
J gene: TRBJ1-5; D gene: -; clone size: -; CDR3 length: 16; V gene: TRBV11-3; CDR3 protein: CASSSARIASNQPQHF; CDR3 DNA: TGTGCCAGCAGCTCAGCCCGCATAGCAAGCAATCAGCCCCAGCATTTT
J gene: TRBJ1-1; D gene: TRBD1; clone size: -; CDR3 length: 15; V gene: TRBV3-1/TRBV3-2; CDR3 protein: CASSQDSLPGGRAFF; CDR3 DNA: TGTGCCAGCAGCCAAGATAGTCTCCCAGGGGGCAGAGCTTTCTTT
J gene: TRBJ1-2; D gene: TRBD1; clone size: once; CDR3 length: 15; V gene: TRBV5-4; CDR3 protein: CASSLEGQGVVGYTF; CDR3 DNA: TGTGCCAGCAGCTTGGAGGGACAGGGTGTTGTTGGCTACACCTTC
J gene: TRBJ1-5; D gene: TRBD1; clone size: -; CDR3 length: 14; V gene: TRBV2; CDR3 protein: CASSGGQGNQPQHF; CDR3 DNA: TGTGCCAGCAGTGGGGGACAGGGGAATCAGCCCCAGCATTTT
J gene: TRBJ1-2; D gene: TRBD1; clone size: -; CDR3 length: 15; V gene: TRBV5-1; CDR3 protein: CASSLGQGGRDGYTF; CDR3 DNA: TGCGCCAGCAGCTTGGGCCAGGGGGGACGAGATGGCTACACCTTC
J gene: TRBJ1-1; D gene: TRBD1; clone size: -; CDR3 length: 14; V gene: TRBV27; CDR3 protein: CASSPQGARTEAFF; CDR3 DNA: TGTGCCAGCAGTCCCCAGGGGGCAAGGACTGAAGCTTTCTTT
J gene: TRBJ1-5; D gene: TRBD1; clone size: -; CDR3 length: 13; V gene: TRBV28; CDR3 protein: CASRRTGRQPQHF; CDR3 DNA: TGTGCCAGCAGAAGGACAGGGAGGCAGCCCCAGCATTTT
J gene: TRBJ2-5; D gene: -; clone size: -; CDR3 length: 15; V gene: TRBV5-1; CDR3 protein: CASSLQVPQGKPQYF; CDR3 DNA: TGCGCCAGCAGCTTGCAGGTTCCCCAGGGAAAGCCCCAGTACTTC
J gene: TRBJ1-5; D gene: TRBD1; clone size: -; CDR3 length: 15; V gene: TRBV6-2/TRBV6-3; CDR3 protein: CASSRLQGEGQPQHF; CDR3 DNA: TGTGCCAGCAGTCGGTTACAGGGGGAAGGACAGCCCCAGCATTTT
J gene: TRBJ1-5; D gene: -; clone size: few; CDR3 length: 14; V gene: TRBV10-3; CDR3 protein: CAISESLGLQPQHF; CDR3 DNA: TGTGCCATCAGTGAGTCGCTGGGGCTTCAGCCCCAGCATTTT
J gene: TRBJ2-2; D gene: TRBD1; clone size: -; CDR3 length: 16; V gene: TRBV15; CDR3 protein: CATSRDGTGVPGELFF; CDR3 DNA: TGTGCCACCAGCAGAGATGGGACAGGGGTTCCCGGGGAGCTGTTTTTT
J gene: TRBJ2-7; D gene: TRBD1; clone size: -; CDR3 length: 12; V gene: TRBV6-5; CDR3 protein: CATRDRSYEQYF; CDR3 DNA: TGTGCCACCCGGGACAGGTCCTACGAGCAGTACTTC
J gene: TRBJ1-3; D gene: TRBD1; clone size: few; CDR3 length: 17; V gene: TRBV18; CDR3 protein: CASSPPTGGVAGNTIYF; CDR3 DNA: TGTGCCAGCTCACCACCTACAGGGGGCGTCGCTGGAAACACCATATATTTT
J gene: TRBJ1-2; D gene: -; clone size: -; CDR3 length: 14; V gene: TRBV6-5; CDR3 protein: CASSYGAKEKSYTF; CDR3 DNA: TGTGCCAGCAGTTACGGTGCCAAAGAGAAAAGCTACACCTTC
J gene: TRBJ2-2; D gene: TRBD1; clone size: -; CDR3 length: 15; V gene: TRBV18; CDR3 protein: CASSLGQVVTGELFF; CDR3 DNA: TGTGCCAGCTCACTTGGACAGGTCGTCACCGGGGAGCTGTTTTTT
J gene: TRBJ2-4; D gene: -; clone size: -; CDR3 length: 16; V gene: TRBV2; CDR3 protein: CASSPLAGLAKNIQYF; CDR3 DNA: TGTGCCAGCAGTCCTCTAGCCGGACTAGCCAAAAACATTCAGTACTTC
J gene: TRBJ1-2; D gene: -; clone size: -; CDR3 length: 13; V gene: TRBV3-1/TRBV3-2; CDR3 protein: CASSAHRVDGYTF; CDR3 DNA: TGTGCCAGCAGCGCCCACAGGGTCGATGGCTACACCTTC
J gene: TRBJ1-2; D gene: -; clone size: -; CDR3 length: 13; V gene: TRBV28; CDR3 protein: CASSGHTNYGYTF; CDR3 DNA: TGTGCCAGCTCAGGACATACAAACTATGGCTACACCTTC
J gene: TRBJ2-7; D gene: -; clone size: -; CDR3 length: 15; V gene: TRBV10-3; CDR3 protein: CAIGNEDRHANEQYF; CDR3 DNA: TGTGCCATCGGGAACGAAGACAGGCATGCCAACGAGCAGTACTTC
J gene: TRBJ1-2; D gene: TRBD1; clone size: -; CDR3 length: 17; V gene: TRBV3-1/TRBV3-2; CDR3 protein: CASSQGDSGLRVYGYTF; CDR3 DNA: TGTGCCAGCAGCCAAGGGGACAGCGGGCTAAGGGTCTATGGCTACACCTTC
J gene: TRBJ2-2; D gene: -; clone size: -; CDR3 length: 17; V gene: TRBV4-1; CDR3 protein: CASSQPPRGRSTGELFF; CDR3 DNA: TGCGCCAGCAGCCAACCTCCCAGGGGACGGAGCACCGGGGAGCTGTTTTTT
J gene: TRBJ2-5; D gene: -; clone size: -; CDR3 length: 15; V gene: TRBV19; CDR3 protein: CASSPADGNRETQYF; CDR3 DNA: TGTGCCAGTAGCCCCGCGGACGGGAATAGGGAGACCCAGTACTTC
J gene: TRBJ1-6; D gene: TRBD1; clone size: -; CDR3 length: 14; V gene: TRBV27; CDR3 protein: CASSLGTGNSPLHF; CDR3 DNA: TGTGCCAGCAGTTTAGGGACAGGAAATTCACCCCTCCACTTT
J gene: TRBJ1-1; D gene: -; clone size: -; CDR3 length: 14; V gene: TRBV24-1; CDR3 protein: CATSDGVTGTEAFF; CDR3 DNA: TGTGCCACCAGTGATGGCGTAACAGGCACTGAAGCTTTCTTT
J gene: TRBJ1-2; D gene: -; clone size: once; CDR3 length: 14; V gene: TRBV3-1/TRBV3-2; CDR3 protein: CASSSSGTLQGYTF; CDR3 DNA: TGTGCCAGCAGCTCGTCCGGGACACTTCAAGGCTACACCTTC
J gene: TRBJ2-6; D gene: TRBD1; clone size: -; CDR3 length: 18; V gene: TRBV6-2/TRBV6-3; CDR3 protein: CASSIPGTGAPGANVLTF; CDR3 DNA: TGTGCCAGCAGTATCCCCGGGACAGGGGCTCCCGGGGCCAACGTCCTGACTTTC
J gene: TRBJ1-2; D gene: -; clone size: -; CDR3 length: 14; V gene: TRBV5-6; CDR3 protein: CASSFRGHNYGYTF; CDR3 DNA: TGTGCCAGCAGCTTCCGGGGACACAACTATGGCTACACCTTC
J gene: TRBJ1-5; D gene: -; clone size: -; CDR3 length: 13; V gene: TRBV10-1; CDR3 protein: CASSSDYNQPQHF; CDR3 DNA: TGCGCCAGCAGTTCGGACTACAATCAGCCCCAGCATTTT
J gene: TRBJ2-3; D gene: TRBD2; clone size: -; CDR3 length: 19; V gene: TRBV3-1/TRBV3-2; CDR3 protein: CASSRHLAGGLISTDTQYF; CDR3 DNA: TGTGCCAGCAGCCGCCACCTAGCGGGGGGGCTAATTAGCACAGATACGCAGTATTTT
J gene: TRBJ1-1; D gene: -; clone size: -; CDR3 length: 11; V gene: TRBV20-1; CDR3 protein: CSARSGTEAFF; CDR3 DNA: TGCAGTGCTAGATCCGGGACTGAAGCTTTCTTT
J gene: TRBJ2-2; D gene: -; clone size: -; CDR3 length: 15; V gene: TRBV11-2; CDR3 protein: CASSLWTVRSGELFF; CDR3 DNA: TGTGCCAGCAGCTTATGGACAGTCCGGTCCGGGGAGCTGTTTTTT
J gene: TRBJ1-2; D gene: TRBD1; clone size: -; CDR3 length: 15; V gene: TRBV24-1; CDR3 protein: CATSDAQGAGYGYTF; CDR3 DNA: TGTGCCACCAGTGATGCACAGGGGGCAGGCTATGGCTACACCTTC
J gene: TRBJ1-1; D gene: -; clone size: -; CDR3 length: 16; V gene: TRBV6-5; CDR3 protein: CASSSPPGAGNTEAFF; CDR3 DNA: TGTGCCAGCAGTTCACCCCCAGGGGCGGGGAACACTGAAGCTTTCTTT
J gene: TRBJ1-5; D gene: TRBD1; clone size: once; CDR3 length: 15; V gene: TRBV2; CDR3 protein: CASRRTGSEYQPQHF; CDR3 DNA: TGTGCCAGCAGACGGACAGGGTCAGAATATCAGCCCCAGCATTTT
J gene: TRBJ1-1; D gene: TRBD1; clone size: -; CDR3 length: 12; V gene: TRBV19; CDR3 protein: CASCYPGQEAFF; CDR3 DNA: TGTGCCAGTTGTTATCCGGGACAGGAGGCTTTCTTT
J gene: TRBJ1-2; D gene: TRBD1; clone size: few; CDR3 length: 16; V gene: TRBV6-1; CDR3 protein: CASSDQGQGAPHGYTF; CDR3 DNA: TGTGCCAGCAGTGACCAGGGACAGGGGGCGCCTCATGGCTACACCTTC